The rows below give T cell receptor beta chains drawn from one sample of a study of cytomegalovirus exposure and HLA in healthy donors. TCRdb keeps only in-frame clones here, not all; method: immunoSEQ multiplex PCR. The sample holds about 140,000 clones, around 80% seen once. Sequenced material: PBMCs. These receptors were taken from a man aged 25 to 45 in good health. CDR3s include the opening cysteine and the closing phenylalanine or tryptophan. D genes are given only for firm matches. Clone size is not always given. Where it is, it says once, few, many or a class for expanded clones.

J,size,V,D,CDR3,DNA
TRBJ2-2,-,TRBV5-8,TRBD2,CASSLGGSGSFTGELFF,TGTGCCAGCAGCTTGGGGGGTAGCGGGAGCTTCACCGGGGAGCTGTTTTTT
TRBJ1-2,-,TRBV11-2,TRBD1,CASSSPRQGGYTF,TGTGCCAGCAGCTCGCCAAGACAGGGTGGCTACACCTTC
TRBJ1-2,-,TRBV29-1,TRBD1,CSVEQGAWGYTF,TGCAGCGTTGAACAGGGGGCTTGGGGCTACACCTTC
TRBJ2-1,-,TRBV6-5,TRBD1,CASTTGQGSGNEQFF,TGTGCCAGCACCACCGGACAGGGTTCCGGCAATGAGCAGTTCTTC
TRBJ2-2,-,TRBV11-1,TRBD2,CASSLLAGGPRGELFF,TGTGCCAGCAGCTTACTCGCGGGAGGGCCTCGCGGGGAGCTGTTTTTT
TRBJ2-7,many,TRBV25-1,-,CAISPASSYEQYF,TGTGCCATCTCTCCTGCCAGCTCCTACGAGCAGTACTTC
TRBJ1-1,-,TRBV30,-,CAWSVTVNTEAFF,TGTGCCTGGAGTGTTACGGTGAACACTGAAGCTTTCTTT
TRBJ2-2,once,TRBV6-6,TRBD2,CASSSASGYTGELFF,TGTGCCAGCAGTTCAGCTAGCGGATACACCGGGGAGCTGTTTTTT
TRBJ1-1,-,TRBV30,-,CAWTVNSEAFF,TGTGCCTGGACGGTTAACAGTGAAGCTTTCTTT
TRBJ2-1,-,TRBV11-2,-,CASSLALSDNEQFF,TGTGCCAGCAGCTTAGCCCTCTCGGACAATGAGCAGTTCTTC
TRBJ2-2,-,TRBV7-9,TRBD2,CASSLAGGAGELFF,TGTGCCAGCAGCTTAGCGGGAGGGGCCGGGGAGCTGTTTTTT
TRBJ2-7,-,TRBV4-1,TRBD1,CASSQVWGQGNEQYF,TGCGCCAGCAGCCAAGTCTGGGGACAGGGGAACGAGCAGTACTTC
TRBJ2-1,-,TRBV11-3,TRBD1,CASKPGGEQFF,TGTGCCAGCAAGCCAGGGGGTGAGCAGTTCTTC
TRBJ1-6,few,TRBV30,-,CAWSTTWSSSYNSPLHF,TGTGCCTGGAGTACCACTTGGAGTAGCTCCTATAATTCACCCCTCCACTTT
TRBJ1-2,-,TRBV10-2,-,CASSVLGTSGDGYTF,TGCGCCAGCAGCGTCCTCGGGACGTCAGGGGATGGCTACACCTTC
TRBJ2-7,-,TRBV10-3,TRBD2,CAISLAGAAEEQYF,TGTGCCATCAGTCTAGCGGGAGCGGCGGAAGAGCAGTACTTC
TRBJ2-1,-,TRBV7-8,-,CASSLVVTDRPNNEQFF,TGTGCCAGCAGCTTAGTAGTGACTGATCGACCCAACAATGAGCAGTTCTTC
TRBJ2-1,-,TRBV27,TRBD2,CATSSIGGSSYNEQFF,TGTGCCACCAGCTCAATCGGCGGGAGCTCCTACAATGAGCAGTTCTTC